Listed here is a single T cell receptor (beta chain). Its antigen is currently unknown. The data stem from a study of blood T cells in healthy people across ages. About 9.6 milliliters of peripheral blood were drawn from each donor into EDTA-treated tubes. With 4 bases removed from V and 2 bases from J, the gap between germline ends came to 10 bases. This CDR3 region has 14 residues. Per germline, CDR1 MNHEY and CDR2 SMNVEV (reference sequence). Study-wide points: Naive and antigen-experienced cells could not be conclusively compared, given unsorted PBMCs. Among T cells, TCR beta diversity per million cells dropped roughly linearly as age rose. Diversity estimated from one million T cells was considered an underestimate.

Primed by a sample-barcoded 5' primer and a J-beta primer mix, a second PCR proceeded for about 6 to 11 cycles. Via MiXCR, TCRdb re-called the 5' RACE reads, giving one row per CDR3 protein. The table records approximately 800,000 distinct CDR3 sequences, over 45% of them present only once. The sequenced sample consisted of blood. This sequence originates from a man aged 25-45 years in good health. The gene calls are TRBV27 and TRBJ2-3; D gene unclear. This CDR3 is CASSYDLNTDTQYF. In DNA form, the CDR3 reads TGTGCCAGCAGTTATGATTTGAACACAGATACGCAGTATTTT.